This TCR beta chain was sequenced in a study of shared clonotypes between healthy human individuals. General study points: Sampling used blood alone; tissue repertoires probably differ. Represented genetic and exposure-history diversity was restricted by having few donors.

When replicate PCRs were run on sorted subsets, they used approximately 0.2 ug DNA, roughly 30,000 T cell genomes. Here immunoSEQ multiplex PCR was the method, and the copy in TCRdb shows in-frame clones only, minus some. The sample lists some 2,000,000 clones, roughly 95% seen once, with roughly 1% in the top ten. Trimming cost V 3 bases and J 1 base; bases outside gene matches: 0. The CDR3 covers 14 residues. Per the germline V gene, CDR1 is MNHEY and CDR2 is SMNVEV (reference sequence). Details on this clone: What it recognizes is unknown. The sample contains more than one DNA sequence encoding this CDR3.

Terminally differentiated effector memory CD45RA+ cells were left out of the naive CD8 fraction, which was CD45RO-negative and positively selected for CCR7. V and J are TRBV27 and TRBJ2-1; 7 bases line up with TRBD1. The clonotype comes from a man aged 18-30 years in good health. The sequenced sample consisted of naive CD8+ T cells sorted from blood. DNA of the CDR3: TGTGCCAGCAGTTTCAGGGGGTCCTACAATGAGCAGTTCTTC. Translated: CASSFRGSYNEQFF.